A single sample is the source of the 7 T cell receptor beta chains below, sequenced in a study of T-cell reconstitution after alpha-beta-depleted transplantation in children (dated by TCRdb to the mid-2010s). Preparation of the library involved PCR. The sequencer was an Illumina HiSeq 2500. TCR library preparation used molecular barcoding, with unique molecular identifiers applied to normalize quantification of the TCRbeta repertoire. TCRdb passed the public sequencing reads through fastp at Q25 and MiXCR, retaining productive beta sequences. CDR3 protein sequences are deduplicated, and each keeps its most common genes and DNA. A total of about 400,000 distinct CDR3 sequences appear in this sample, approximately 20% of them only once. Of the sample, about 3.8% is held by the ten largest clones. The sequencing here drew on PBMCs from the stem cell graft donor, taken from the stem cell graft. The receptors stem from a human donor who donated a stem cell graft to a child with acute myeloid leukemia.

CDR3 sequence: CASSYSGDTQYF. For the CDR3, the DNA is TGTGCCAGCAGCTACTCCGGAGATACGCAGTATTTT. The chain combines TRBV11-3 with TRBJ2-3, with D uncertain. V was shortened by 4 bases and J by 5 bases, with 7 bases between the two germline ends. Per germline, CDR1 SGHNT and CDR2 YENEEA. The CDR3 totals 12 residues.

This clonotype was detected only a few times. The V gene is TRBV12-3 or TRBV12-4, the J gene TRBJ1-3, with unresolved D. Between the trimmed V and J ends, which lost 9 bases and 0 bases, there was a span of 9 bases. The CDR3 totals 13 residues. CDR3 bases: TGTGCCAGGAGAGAGACCTCTGGAAACACCATATATTTT. Its translation is CARRETSGNTIYF.

The gene calls are TRBV21-1 and TRBJ2-7. TRBV21-1 is shown as a pseudogene. This CDR3 region has 13 residues. CDR3 bases: TGTGCCAGCAGGAGCGGGAGCACCTACGAGCAGTACTTC. Translation: CASRSGSTYEQYF.

In this sample, this clonotype turned up a few times. The chain employs TRBV11-1 and TRBJ2-1; 13 nucleotides line up with TRBD2. Germline trimming cut 5 bases from V and 1 base from J; bases unmatched to any gene: 11. CDR1 and CDR2 (germline): SGHAT, FQDESV (reference sequence). The CDR3 length is 19 residues. CDR3 sequence (DNA): TGTGCCAGCAGCCCCGGGACTAGCGGGATCCATGGGTCCTACAATGAGCAGTTCTTC. Amino acid sequence: CASSPGTSGIHGSYNEQFF.

The chain recombines TRBV10-2 with TRBJ1-6; D unclear. The CDR3 is 13 amino acids. V was shortened by 1 base and J by 8 bases, with 6 bases between the two germline ends. CDR1 and CDR2 from the germline V gene are WSHSY and SAAADI. CDR3 sequence reads: CASSELRDSPLHF. The CDR3 DNA is TGCGCCAGCAGTGAGTTACGCGATTCACCCCTCCACTTT.

This clonotype has at least ten counts. The V gene is TRBV29-1, the J gene TRBJ2-2; 13 bases align to TRBD2. Looked up from germline, CDR1 is SQVTM and CDR2 is ANQGSEA. The CDR3 length is 14 residues. The trim removed 7 bases at V and 6 bases at J, leaving 5 bases unmatched. CDR3 bases: TGCAGCGCTAGGACTAGCGGGAGCGCCGGGGAGCTGTTTTTT. Its translation: CSARTSGSAGELFF.

This clonotype was seen only once. As DNA, the CDR3 is TGTGCCAGCAGTGGACAGGGGACTAACATTCAGTACTTC. It specifies CASSGQGTNIQYF. The chain has TRBV2 and TRBJ2-4, with TRBD1 identical over 8 bases. V shed 4 bases, J shed 7 bases, and the junction held 3 bases outside the gene matches. The CDR3 is 13 residues long. Germline CDR1 reads SNHLY; CDR2 reads FYNNEI.